This entry describes one TCR beta chain. What it binds is not known. This sample is part of a study of cytotoxic CD8 clonotypes in ibrutinib-treated CLL. Across the whole study: After median approximately 70 months, about 14 stayed in remission, about 12 progressed; responses roughly 24 partial, 2 complete. Response sampling took place at median approximately 11 months of treatment, range 6 to 36.

Clones were sequenced by immunoSEQ multiplex PCR, and TCRdb holds only the in-frame ones, with some missing. The sample has 150,000 or so clones; 70% to 90% are singletons. Trimming took 2 bases from V and 4 from J, leaving 15 bases between them. This CDR3 has 15 amino acids. Germline CDR1 is MNHNY and CDR2 is SVGAGI (reference sequence). Findings and caveats of the study: Private clonotypes, not public ones, expanded at ibrutinib response. Increased clonality at ibrutinib response gave way to a return toward baseline at progression.

This clonotype originated in a human donor with chronic lymphocytic leukemia. Sequences were derived from PBMCs, sampled after 36 months of ibrutinib treatment. The chain combines TRBV6-6 with TRBJ2-7, with D tentatively TRBD1 or TRBD2 (6 bases each). The CDR3 DNA reads TGTGCCAGCAGTTACGGCGGGGACACCGGTTACGAGCAGTACTTC. Translating gives CASSYGGDTGYEQYF.